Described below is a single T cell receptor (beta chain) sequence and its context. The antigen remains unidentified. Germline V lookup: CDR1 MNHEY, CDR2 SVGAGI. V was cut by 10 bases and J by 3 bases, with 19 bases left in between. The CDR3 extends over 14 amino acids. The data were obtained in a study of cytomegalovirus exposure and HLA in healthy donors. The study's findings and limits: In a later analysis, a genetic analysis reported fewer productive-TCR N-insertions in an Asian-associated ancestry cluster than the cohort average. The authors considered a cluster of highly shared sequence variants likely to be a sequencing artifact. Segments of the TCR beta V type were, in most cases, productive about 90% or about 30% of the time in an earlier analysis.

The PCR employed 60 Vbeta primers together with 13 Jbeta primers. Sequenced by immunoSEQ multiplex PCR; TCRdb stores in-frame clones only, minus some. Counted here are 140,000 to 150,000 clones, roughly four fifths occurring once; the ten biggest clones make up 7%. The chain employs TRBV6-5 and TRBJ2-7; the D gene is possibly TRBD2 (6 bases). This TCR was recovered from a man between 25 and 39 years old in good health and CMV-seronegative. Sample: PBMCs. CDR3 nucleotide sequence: TGTGCCACCACCTCGGAGGGAGGCCACTACGAGCAGTACTTC. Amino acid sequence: CATTSEGGHYEQYF.